This T cell receptor (beta chain) was captured in a study of blood T cell repertoires in COVID-19. Study context: Acute-phase and convalescent COVID-19 samples originated in the United States, Italy and Spain.

The CDR3 consists of 16 residues. CDR1 is SGHTA, CDR2 FQGNSA, per germline. V shed 5 bases and J 4 bases; nucleotides not matched to a gene: 10. The assay was immunoSEQ multiplex PCR, and TCRdb's table has in-frame clones only and misses some. The sample contains 15,000 or so clones, approximately 86% of which appear only once. The source of this sequence is a human donor in a cohort sampled during active COVID-19. The chain has TRBV7-2 and TRBJ2-3; TRBD2 agrees at 9 bases. Specimen: peripheral blood. As DNA, the CDR3 is TGTGCCAGCAGCCCTAAAGTCCGCGGGGGGGCAGATACGCAGTATTTT. Its translation is CASSPKVRGGADTQYF.